The 2 T cell receptor beta chains presented below share a single source sample, sequenced in a study of cytomegalovirus exposure and HLA in healthy donors. PCR used 60 Vbeta primers and 13 Jbeta primers. Generated by immunoSEQ multiplex PCR, the TCRdb table keeps only in-frame clones and is missing some. The sample contains around 150,000 clones, over 65% of which appear only once. Sequences were obtained from PBMCs. Receptors were obtained from a young man in good health and CMV-seropositive.

In this sample, this clone turned up a few times. The chain employs TRBV6-4 and TRBJ2-1; D may be TRBD1 (5 bases). The V end was cut by 4 bases, the J end by 0 bases, with 10 bases between. Germline lookup yields CDR1 MRHNA and CDR2 SNTAGT. The CDR3 sequence is 15 residues long. The CDR3 DNA sequence: TGTGCCAGCAGTGTGACAGATCGCTCCTACAATGAGCAGTTCTTC. It specifies CASSVTDRSYNEQFF.

The rearrangement uses TRBV19 and TRBJ2-3; D is possibly TRBD2 (6 bases). This CDR3 is 13 amino acids long. Germline assignment: CDR1 LNHDA and CDR2 SQIVND (reference sequence). Trimming left V 3 bases short and J 8 bases short, with 12 bases between. CDR3 amino acids: CASSMRDGGTQYF. The CDR3 DNA reads as TGTGCCAGTAGTATGAGGGACGGGGGTACGCAGTATTTT.